These 10 T cell receptor beta chains originate from one sample sequenced in a study of blood T cell repertoires in COVID-19. Measured with immunoSEQ multiplex PCR; TCRdb has only the in-frame clones, and not every one. The profile shows 95,000 to 100,000 clones, roughly 80% of them singletons. Sequenced sample: peripheral blood. The origin of the receptors is a woman aged 80 or over with acute or convalescent COVID-19.

The rearrangement joins TRBV6-5 to TRBJ2-3, with 10 bases lining up with TRBD2. From germline, CDR1 is MNHEY and CDR2 SVGAGI. Trimming removed 8 bases from V and 7 bases from J; junction bases left unmatched: 12. The CDR3 extends over 15 amino acids. The CDR3 region has the DNA TGTGCCAGCCAAGGGGCTAGCGGGGGTGAAAATACGCAGTATTTT. It yields the protein CASQGASGGENTQYF.

The chain uses TRBV5-4 and TRBJ2-1; TRBD2 matches at 9 bases. CDR3 size: 15 residues. V trimming: 1 base; J trimming: 3 bases; junction bases outside the gene matches: 2. CDR1 SGHNT and CDR2 YYREEE come from the germline V gene (reference sequence). The chain's CDR3 is CASSLLAGHYNEQFF. In DNA, the CDR3 is TGTGCCAGCAGCTTGCTAGCGGGGCACTACAATGAGCAGTTCTTC.

V gene TRBV11-2 combines with J gene TRBJ1-1; 7 bases line up with TRBD1. Per germline, CDR1 SGHAT and CDR2 FQNNGV. The ends lost 1 base at V and 7 bases at J; junction bases unmatched: 12. This CDR3 contains 16 residues. The CDR3: CASSLGTKPGQNEAFF. CDR3 DNA: TGTGCCAGCAGCTTAGGGACGAAACCGGGACAGAATGAAGCTTTCTTT. The whole variable domain, remainder taken from reference TRBV11-2 and TRBJ1-1, is EAGVAQSPRYKIIEKRQSVAFWCNPISGHATLYWYQQILGQGPKLLIQFQNNGVVDDSQLPKDRFSAERLKGVDSTLKIQPAKLEDSAVYLCASSLGTKPGQNEAFFGQGTRLTVV.

The chain carries TRBV11-1 and TRBJ2-4; 7 bases are shared with TRBD1. The germline gives CDR1 SGHAT, CDR2 FQDESV (reference sequence). There are 13 residues in the CDR3. With V trimmed by 4 bases and J by 5 bases, 2 bases remained unmatched. The CDR3 nucleotides are TGTGCCAGCAGCTCGGACAGGCAAAACATTCAGTACTTC. Encoded protein: CASSSDRQNIQYF.

This clone occurred once. The chain joins TRBV2 to TRBJ2-7; maybe TRBD1 (7 bases). The CDR3 runs to 14 residues. The V gene's germline CDR1 is SNHLY and CDR2 FYNNEI. V lost 6 bases and J 2 bases, leaving 14 bases between the germline ends. CDR3 loop: CASRVGGTAYEQYF. In nucleotides, the CDR3 is TGTGCCAGCAGAGTGGGCGGGACAGCCTACGAGCAGTACTTC.

The CDR3 loop is CASSQEAVRSGSTYEQYF. The CDR3 DNA follows: TGCGCCAGCAGCCAAGAAGCGGTCAGGAGCGGATCCACTTACGAGCAGTACTTC. The chain couples TRBV4-1 to TRBJ2-7; weak D call: TRBD2 (5 bases). The CDR3 sequence is 18 residues long. V was clipped by 0 bases and J by 4 bases, with 22 bases between them. Germline V gene data show CDR1 as MGHRA and CDR2 as YSYEKL.

The chain uses TRBV6-5 and TRBJ1-1; D is unresolved. CDR1 and CDR2 (germline): MNHEY, SVGAGI. Trimming left V 0 bases short and J 1 base short, with 6 bases between. The length of the CDR3 is 14 residues. CDR3 amino acids: CASSYSMRNTEAFF. The CDR3, as DNA: TGTGCCAGCAGTTACTCTATGAGGAACACTGAAGCTTTCTTT.

This clone has just one count. The chain links TRBV27 to TRBJ2-1; TRBD2 matches at 7 bases. The CDR3 covers 15 residues. Trimming removed 3 bases from V and 5 bases from J; junction bases left unmatched: 7. CDR1 is MNHEY and CDR2 is SMNVEV in the germline V gene (reference sequence). CDR3 sequence reads: CASSFRTSENNEQFF. CDR3 coding DNA: TGTGCCAGCAGTTTTAGGACTAGTGAGAACAATGAGCAGTTCTTC.

The chain employs TRBV6-5 and TRBJ1-2, with a possible D match to TRBD1 (5 bases). Trimming stripped 2 bases from V and 8 bases from J, with 15 bases between. Germline V gene data show CDR1 as MNHEY and CDR2 as SVGAGI. This CDR3 has 14 residues. In DNA, the CDR3 is TGTGCCAGCAGTTACGGCGGACAATCTAAGGGCTACACCTTC. Translated: CASSYGGQSKGYTF.

The rearrangement uses TRBV7-2 and TRBJ2-5, with D hard to call. Between the trimmed V and J ends, which lost 2 bases and 0 bases, there was a span of 10 bases. This CDR3 is 15 amino acids long. Germline assignment: CDR1 SGHTA and CDR2 FQGNSA. CDR3 residues: CASSLSALDQETQYF. For the CDR3, the DNA is TGTGCCAGCAGCTTATCTGCCCTAGACCAAGAGACCCAGTACTTC.